This TCR beta chain was documented in a study of read filtering for tumor transcriptome and immune sequencing (dated by TCRdb to 2020 to 2022). Background on the whole study: The cohort was composed of approximately 17 male and more than twelve female patients, with a mean age of about 68 years and an age range of roughly 40 to 80. Under revised international staging, about 8 patients fell into R-ISS I, about 17 into R-ISS II and six or seven into R-ISS III. Whole-transcriptome libraries were prepared with the TruSeq RNA Access Library Prep Kit after DNase treatment. Per sample, about 4.05 to 11 million TCR-region mapped reads were obtained with IR-seq, compared with only about 80 to 1273 with RNA-seq. Using the same bone marrow samples, the study ran both targeted immune repertoire sequencing and bulk whole-transcriptome sequencing and then compared the TCR repertoires from each method. A main aim was a read-filtering strategy for immune repertoire data, specifically whether clonotypes supported by a single read should be removed.

The germline V gene supplies CDR1 MNHEY and CDR2 SVGAGI. V and J are truncated by 5 bases and 6 bases respectively, leaving an intervening sequence of 9 bases. The CDR3 starts with the cysteine, ends with the phenylalanine, and has 12 residues. Only CDR3 DNA remains: 36 bases, in frame from the first base. The full study reports these points: The sorted CD138-negative fraction was not purified T cells but a mixed bone marrow immune population. In IR-seq, 80% to 85% of clonotypes but approximately 3.6% of total reads were represented by single-read clonotypes, whereas in RNA-seq, about 76% of clonotypes and around 45% of reads were represented by single-read clonotypes. Compared with RNA-seq, IR-seq captured clonotypes at much greater depth and more reliably, and a smaller IR-seq throughput was enough to identify most of the shared clonotypes. When single-read clonotypes were removed, the proportions of shared clonotypes in IR-seq and RNA-seq correlated more strongly.

TCR libraries were constructed from about 400 ng RNA using the Immunoverse kit, and molecular barcoded adaptors covering alpha/delta and beta/gamma chains were employed. The same RNA used for transcriptome sequencing was used for TCR library preparation. Sequencing of TCR libraries was carried out on an Illumina HiSeq 4000 with 2 x 150 cycles. As for the authors' bioinformatics: With MiXCR, TCR reads were aligned to human V, D, J and C references and assembled into CDR3 clonotypes, with quality filtering and error correction included. The tcR package in R was used to analyze clonotype counts and gene usage diversity. Raw mapping reads were checked after the RNA-seq reads had been mapped by STAR aligner version 2.5.3a onto the human GRCh37 genome. To test how sequencing depth affected the clonotypes detected, IR-seq fastq files were randomly downsampled with Seqtk 1.3. TCRdb reprocessing: public reads trimmed at Q25 with fastp, clones called with MiXCR, in-frame beta chains kept. Every CDR3 protein is listed once, alongside the most common genes and DNA of its rows. TCRdb's processing, not the study's, gives the V and J calls here. Within this sample are 130,000 or so distinct CDR3 sequences, with less than 15% of them counted one time only. The ten biggest clones cover roughly 7.6% of the sample.

Details on this clonotype: This clone's antigen is unknown. Within one base of it there is no much larger clone, and no base qualities were kept.

Each patient had bone marrow sampled at the time of active disease. Ficoll-Hypaque density gradient centrifugation was used to isolate bone marrow mononuclear cells. Myeloma plasma cells were removed and CD138-negative cells were obtained by negative selection following labeling with CD138 magnetic microbeads on a MACS separator. Flow cytometry with CD138 antibodies on an Attune NxT was used to check how pure the isolated cells were. Total RNA was extracted using TRIzol reagent and was quantified on a NanoDrop spectrophotometer. Paired RNA-seq and IR-seq were performed on each patient's CD138-negative bone marrow sample.

The chain is assembled from TRBV6-5 and TRBJ2-3; a tentative D match to TRBD2 spans 5 bases. The receptor was derived from a donor older than 35 with multiple myeloma. Material for sequencing was a population of CD138-negative cells sorted from bone marrow. The meaning of the sample's cell subset or site label: bone marrow mononuclear cells depleted of CD138+ plasma/myeloma cells by negative magnetic selection. The sequenced DNA is TGTGCCAGCAGTAACCAGCGGGATACGCAGTATTTT. Translated, this gives CASSNQRDTQYF.